These T cell receptor beta chains were read from a single sample in a study of cytomegalovirus exposure and HLA in healthy donors. Here immunoSEQ multiplex PCR was the method, and the copy in TCRdb shows in-frame clones only, minus some. The sample contains 150,000 to 200,000 clones, roughly four fifths of which appear only once. Sequences were obtained from PBMCs. The source of these receptors is a man aged 45-65 years in good health and CMV-seropositive. The CDR3 runs from the conserved cysteine through the conserved F or W. The D gene is left open where the match is weak. The listing skips clone size in some rows; elsewhere it reads once, few, many or a size class.

few	16	TRBJ2-4	TRBD2	TRBV5-1	TGCGCCAGCAGCTTGGACGGGGGGTTCGCCAAAAACATTCAGTACTTC	CASSLDGGFAKNIQYF
.	14	TRBJ2-5	.	TRBV28	TGTGCCAGCAGTTTATCACAGGGTCGAGAGACCCAGTACTTC	CASSLSQGRETQYF
.	15	TRBJ1-5	TRBD1	TRBV5-8	TGTGCCAGCAGCACGGGACAGAATAGCAATCAGCCCCAGCATTTT	CASSTGQNSNQPQHF
.	18	TRBJ2-2	.	TRBV4-1	TGCGCCAGCAGCCAAGATCTGGTCCCGGGACTTGACACCGGGGAGCTGTTTTTT	CASSQDLVPGLDTGELFF
.	16	TRBJ1-4	TRBD1	TRBV28	TGTGCCAGCAGTACCGGGGCGACAGGGGTTAATGAAAAACTGTTTTTT	CASSTGATGVNEKLFF
.	14	TRBJ1-6	TRBD1	TRBV7-3	TGTGCCAGCAGTCTGACAGGGGGCGGCTCACCCCTCCACTTT	CASSLTGGGSPLHF
few	16	TRBJ2-3	TRBD1	TRBV5-4	TGTGCCAGCAGCGGACAGGAGCGTGGGATCACAGATACGCAGTATTTT	CASSGQERGITDTQYF
.	13	TRBJ1-2	.	TRBV11-2	TGTGCCAGCAGCCTCGAACAGGGCTATGGCTACACCTTC	CASSLEQGYGYTF
once	15	TRBJ2-5	TRBD2	TRBV7-9	TGTGCCAGCAGCTTGGGACTAGCGGGGGAAGAGACCCAGTACTTC	CASSLGLAGEETQYF
.	18	TRBJ2-3	.	TRBV9	TGTGCCAGCAGCGTCCTTTTCCGGGAGCACTCCCTCACAGATACGCAGTATTTT	CASSVLFREHSLTDTQYF
.	14	TRBJ2-7	TRBD2	TRBV30	TGTGCCTGGAGTGTTGTCCTAGCGGCCGACGAGCAGTACTTC	CAWSVVLAADEQYF
.	16	TRBJ1-1	.	TRBV5-1	TGTGCCAGCAGCCCCCAAAAGGGGAGGGTCGGCACTGAAGCTTTCTTT	CASSPQKGRVGTEAFF
.	17	TRBJ2-1	TRBD2	TRBV7-9	TGTTCCAGCAGCGATTACCAAGCGGGAGGATCCTACAATGAGCAGTTCTTC	CSSSDYQAGGSYNEQFF
.	16	TRBJ2-2	.	TRBV5-6	TGTGCCAGCAGCTCCTGGACGGACTCGAACACCGGGGAGCTGTTTTTT	CASSSWTDSNTGELFF
.	15	TRBJ2-2	TRBD1	TRBV13	TGTGCCAGCAGCTCCCGGGACAGGGGGCTCGGGGAGCTGTTTTTT	CASSSRDRGLGELFF
.	13	TRBJ1-1	.	TRBV28	TGTGCCAGCAGTTTTTTAGGGGACACTGAAGCTTTCTTT	CASSFLGDTEAFF
.	15	TRBJ1-6	TRBD1	TRBV5-1	TGCGCCAGCAGCTTAATCCAGGGGGCGAATTCACCCCTCCACTTT	CASSLIQGANSPLHF
.	16	TRBJ2-1	TRBD1	TRBV7-9	TGTGCCAGCAGCTTCAGTGGGACAGGGGGCTTGGATGAGCAGTTCTTC	CASSFSGTGGLDEQFF
.	14	TRBJ1-1	.	TRBV19	TGTGCCAGTAGTATTCGCAGGGGGAACACTGAAGCTTTCTTT	CASSIRRGNTEAFF
.	13	TRBJ2-7	TRBD1	TRBV2	TGTGCCAGCAGTGAGACAGGGTTAATGAGACAGTACTTC	CASSETGLMRQYF
once	12	TRBJ2-3	.	TRBV9	TGTGCCAGCAGCCCCCGGGACACCGAGAGGTATTTT	CASSPRDTERYF
.	13	TRBJ2-1	.	TRBV25-1	TGTGCCAGCAGTGGACTAGTGTACAATGAGCAGTTCTTC	CASSGLVYNEQFF
.	16	TRBJ2-3	TRBD2	TRBV4-2	TGTGCCAGCAGCCAACAACTAGCGGCGAGCACAGATACGCAGTATTTT	CASSQQLAASTDTQYF
.	13	TRBJ2-5	.	TRBV11-1	TGTGCCAGCAGCTTCGACACCCAAGAGACCCAGTACTTC	CASSFDTQETQYF
.	15	TRBJ2-3	.	TRBV11-2	TGTGCCAGCAGCTTTCTAACTTCCAGCACAGATACGCAGTATTTT	CASSFLTSSTDTQYF
.	15	TRBJ2-3	TRBD2	TRBV6-1	TGTGCCAGCAGTGAAATAGGACTAGCCGGTGATACGCAGTATTTT	CASSEIGLAGDTQYF
.	14	TRBJ2-7	TRBD1	TRBV29-1	TGCAGCGTTGAAGCGGCGACAGGGAGCGGCGAGCAGTACTTC	CSVEAATGSGEQYF
.	12	TRBJ2-1	.	TRBV7-9	TGTGCCATACGCGGGCTTAACAATGAGCAGTTCTTC	CAIRGLNNEQFF
.	14	TRBJ2-5	.	TRBV7-2	TGTGCCAGCACCCAGGGTGGACAGCGAGAGACCCAGTACTTC	CASTQGGQRETQYF
.	15	TRBJ2-7	.	TRBV6-6	TGTGCCAGCAGTTACTCGGGGGGGGCTGAGAACGAGCAGTACTTC	CASSYSGGAENEQYF
.	16	TRBJ2-5	TRBD2	TRBV2	TGTGCCAGCAGTCTGGGACTAGCGGGGGGGCAAGAGACCCAGTACTTC	CASSLGLAGGQETQYF
.	13	TRBJ2-5	.	TRBV5-6	TGTGCCAGCAGCGCAGGGGGGCGAGAGACCCAGTACTTC	CASSAGGRETQYF
few	15	TRBJ2-6	TRBD2	TRBV28	TGTGCCAGCAGTTTACGGGGGGCTGGGGCCAACGTCCTGACTTTC	CASSLRGAGANVLTF
.	15	TRBJ2-5	.	TRBV7-7	TGTGCCAGCAGCTTAGTGGGGGCATCAGGGGAGACCCAGTACTTC	CASSLVGASGETQYF
.	15	TRBJ2-2	TRBD2	TRBV9	TGTGCCAGCGCGGTGGTCGGGGGGGCACCCGGGGAGCTGTTTTTT	CASAVVGGAPGELFF
.	14	TRBJ1-3	.	TRBV9	TGTGCCAGCAGTCCCAGGGGACCTGGAAACACCATATATTTT	CASSPRGPGNTIYF
.	12	TRBJ2-5	.	TRBV30	TGTGCCTGGAAGGCAGGTGGGGAGACCCAGTACTTC	CAWKAGGETQYF
.	15	TRBJ2-1	TRBD1	TRBV5-1	TGCGCCAGCAGTCCCGACAGGGGATTCAACAATGAGCAGTTCTTC	CASSPDRGFNNEQFF
.	15	TRBJ2-2	.	TRBV7-9	TGTGCCAGCAGCTTCCAAGCTACTAACACCGGGGAGCTGTTTTTT	CASSFQATNTGELFF
.	15	TRBJ2-3	.	TRBV5-1	TGCGCCAGCAGCCGCGGCAAAAGTAGCACAGATACGCAGTATTTT	CASSRGKSSTDTQYF
.	14	TRBJ2-7	TRBD2	TRBV7-9	TGTGCCAGCAGCTCCGGGACTAGTGGTAACGAGCAGTACTTC	CASSSGTSGNEQYF
.	15	TRBJ1-6	.	TRBV23-1	TGCGCCAGCAGTCAGGGGCCTAGGGAACATTCACCCCTCCACTTT	CASSQGPREHSPLHF
.	14	TRBJ1-2	.	TRBV6-4	TGTGCCAGCAGTCCCGGGACGGGGACTTATGGCTACACCTTC	CASSPGTGTYGYTF
.	15	TRBJ2-1	TRBD1	TRBV14	TGTGCCAGCAGCTCTCCGGGACAGTTCTACAATGAGCAGTTCTTC	CASSSPGQFYNEQFF
.	16	TRBJ2-7	TRBD1	TRBV6-1	TGTGCCAGCAGTGGACAGGGACAGGTGAGCTCCTACGAGCAGTACTTC	CASSGQGQVSSYEQYF
.	15	TRBJ1-6	TRBD1	TRBV2	TGTGCCAGCAGAGCTGACAGGGTCAGCAGTTCACCCCTCCACTTT	CASRADRVSSSPLHF
.	16	TRBJ2-2	.	TRBV18	TGTGCCAGCTCACCAATCTCCGACCCGACAGGCGGGGAGCTGTTTTTT	CASSPISDPTGGELFF
.	13	TRBJ1-5	TRBD1	TRBV28	TGTGCCAGCAGCAGACAGGGGAGTCAGCCCCAGCATTTT	CASSRQGSQPQHF
.	13	TRBJ1-2	.	TRBV4-3	TGCGCCAGCAGCCAGACAGGAGGATATGGCTACACCTTC	CASSQTGGYGYTF
.	15	TRBJ2-7	.	TRBV6-6	TGTGCCAGCAATGTAGCAGGGCAGGGTGCCTACGAGCAGTACTTC	CASNVAGQGAYEQYF
few	13	TRBJ2-7	.	TRBV6-1	TGTGCCAGCAGTGAACGCCTCGGTTGGGAGCAGTACTTC	CASSERLGWEQYF
.	17	TRBJ1-5	.	TRBV19	TGTGCCAGTAGTATTTCCGTCTCTCCTAGTGGCAATCAGCCCCAGCATTTT	CASSISVSPSGNQPQHF
.	15	TRBJ1-2	TRBD1	TRBV28	TGTGCCAGCAGTTTAGGGACAGGGGTGTTTAGGGGCTACACCTTC	CASSLGTGVFRGYTF